The present T cell receptor (beta chain) was sequenced within a study of CD8 T cells in ankylosing spondylitis (dated by TCRdb to 2016 to 2017). Turning to the overall study: To find TCR variants linked to disease, the study profiled T cell receptor beta repertoires in ankylosing spondylitis patients and healthy donors. The full study cohort comprised 25 ankylosing spondylitis patients and some 100 healthy donors. Peripheral blood was sampled, and synovial fluid was also collected from ankylosing spondylitis patients. The paper as a whole reports these results and caveats: A CD8+ phenotype was shown by the disease-linked clones, which were found at relatively low frequencies in peripheral blood. Significant enrichment of the disease-linked clones was reported in matched synovial fluid samples from ankylosing spondylitis patients. Blood from ankylosing spondylitis patients appeared to be characterized by a TCR beta motif made up of eight highly homologous amino acid variants. Some motif variants were previously reported in synovial fluid and blood of reactive arthritis patients, suggesting common disease-initiation mechanisms.

Turning to this clonotype: The antigen it recognizes is unknown. No much larger clone is present one base from it, and per-base qualities are unavailable.

The sample was run on an Illumina HiSeq 2500. Quantitative 5'-RACE with molecular barcodes was the method used to prepare the TCR beta libraries. Concerning the study's data processing: To identify disease-linked TCR variants, a new computational method was used, one built on a probabilistic model of VDJ rearrangement. TCRdb redid the processing of the public reads, applying fastp at Q25 and MiXCR, and retained in-frame beta chains. Rows with a matching CDR3 protein are joined into one entry that keeps the most common DNA and genes. These V and J calls derive from TCRdb rather than the authors' analysis. For this sample there are around 490,000 distinct CDR3 sequences; roughly 5.2% appear just once. The ten top clones hold around 3.6% of the sample. The CDR3 holds 14 amino acids from the cysteine to the phenylalanine. Only the CDR3 DNA stays, 42 bases, in frame from base 1. Trimming removed 0 bases from V and 5 bases from J, leaving 10 bases between the germline ends. CDR1 and CDR2 were assigned from the germline V gene as LGHNA and YSLEER.

The chain is encoded by TRBV4-3 joined to TRBJ2-5; the D gene is not confidently resolved. The source material was blood, either unsorted or a sorted T cell fraction (not recorded which). This TCR derives from a male donor with ankylosing spondylitis. Here the CDR3 is given as CASSQDQLRETQYF. The bases are TGCGCCAGCAGCCAAGATCAGCTTAGGGAGACCCAGTACTTC.